This is a list of T cell receptor beta chains from one sample in a study of blood T cell repertoires in COVID-19. The table came from immunoSEQ multiplex PCR; TCRdb's copy has only in-frame clones and leaves some out. This sample yields around 28,000 clones, of which 85% to 90% are seen a single time; approximately 50% belongs to the top ten. Source material: peripheral blood. The receptors derive from a human donor with acute or convalescent COVID-19. The donor label of this sample is uncertain. Both conserved end residues are part of each CDR3. D genes are given only for firm matches. Expanded clones are given a class, and other clones once, few, many or no size at all.

clone size: -
J gene: TRBJ2-6
D gene: TRBD2
V gene: TRBV4-1
CDR3 DNA: TGCGCCAGCAGCCCGCAATTTAGCGGGGGGGCGGCCGGGGCCAACGTCCTGACTTTC
CDR3 protein: CASSPQFSGGAAGANVLTF

clone size: -
J gene: TRBJ2-7
D gene: TRBD1
V gene: TRBV7-3
CDR3 DNA: TGTGCCAGCAGCTTAGACAGGGGGCAGCACGAGCAGTACTTC
CDR3 protein: CASSLDRGQHEQYF

clone size: -
J gene: TRBJ2-2
D gene: TRBD2
V gene: TRBV6-6
CDR3 DNA: TGTGCCAGCATTCGAAGCGGGAGCACCGCCGGGGAGCTGTTTTTT
CDR3 protein: CASIRSGSTAGELFF

clone size: -
J gene: TRBJ1-1
D gene: TRBD1
V gene: TRBV2
CDR3 DNA: TGTGCCAGCAGATGGTTGGCAGGGGGCCCGGGTTCTCCCAACACTGAAGCTTTCTTT
CDR3 protein: CASRWLAGGPGSPNTEAFF

clone size: few
J gene: TRBJ2-1
D gene: -
V gene: TRBV6-2/TRBV6-3
CDR3 DNA: TGTGCCAGCAGTTGGGCCACTTACAATGAGCAGTTCTTC
CDR3 protein: CASSWATYNEQFF

clone size: -
J gene: TRBJ1-1
D gene: TRBD1
V gene: TRBV28
CDR3 DNA: TGTGCCAGCAGTTTAGGGACAGGGTTCAGAACCGAAGCTTTCTTT
CDR3 protein: CASSLGTGFRTEAFF

clone size: -
J gene: TRBJ1-2
D gene: TRBD1
V gene: TRBV29-1
CDR3 DNA: TGCAGCGGGATCGGGACAGGGGGTGGTGAGAGCTATGGCTACACCTTC
CDR3 protein: CSGIGTGGGESYGYTF

clone size: once
J gene: TRBJ2-7
D gene: TRBD2
V gene: TRBV6-2/TRBV6-3
CDR3 DNA: TGTGCCAGCCGCCAATCCGGGACTAGCGGGAACGAGCAGTACTTC
CDR3 protein: CASRQSGTSGNEQYF

clone size: -
J gene: TRBJ1-4
D gene: TRBD1
V gene: TRBV2
CDR3 DNA: TGTGCCAGGGGACAGGGGCCGGGAGAAAAACTGTTTTTT
CDR3 protein: CARGQGPGEKLFF

clone size: -
J gene: TRBJ2-7
D gene: TRBD1
V gene: TRBV11-2
CDR3 DNA: TGTGCCAGCAGCGGTTGGGACAGGGTTCACGAGCAGTACTTC
CDR3 protein: CASSGWDRVHEQYF

clone size: -
J gene: TRBJ1-1
D gene: -
V gene: TRBV30
CDR3 DNA: TGTGCCCGCAGGGGACCCTTGCTTGAAGCTTTCTTT
CDR3 protein: CARRGPLLEAFF

clone size: -
J gene: TRBJ2-7
D gene: -
V gene: TRBV6-2/TRBV6-3
CDR3 DNA: TGTGCCAGCAGTAGACAGGTCTACGAGCAGTACTTC
CDR3 protein: CASSRQVYEQYF

clone size: -
J gene: TRBJ1-1
D gene: -
V gene: TRBV7-8
CDR3 DNA: TGTGCCAGCAGTCCCTCCACTGAAGCTTTCTTT
CDR3 protein: CASSPSTEAFF

clone size: -
J gene: TRBJ2-5
D gene: TRBD2
V gene: TRBV28
CDR3 DNA: TGTGCCAGCAGAGCCCCGGGACTAGCGGGGGAGCAAGAGACCCAGTACTTC
CDR3 protein: CASRAPGLAGEQETQYF

clone size: -
J gene: TRBJ2-5
D gene: -
V gene: TRBV12-3/TRBV12-4
CDR3 DNA: TGTGCCAGCAGTCAGCGGCAAGAGACCCAGTACTTC
CDR3 protein: CASSQRQETQYF

clone size: -
J gene: TRBJ1-2
D gene: -
V gene: TRBV3-1/TRBV3-2
CDR3 DNA: TGTGCCAGCAGCCAAGATCCGGTGACAGGCTATGGCTACACCTTC
CDR3 protein: CASSQDPVTGYGYTF

clone size: -
J gene: TRBJ2-7
D gene: -
V gene: TRBV18
CDR3 DNA: TGTGCCAGCTCATCAGGGGTTAGCGACGAGCAGTACTTC
CDR3 protein: CASSSGVSDEQYF

clone size: -
J gene: TRBJ2-5
D gene: -
V gene: TRBV4-1
CDR3 DNA: TGCGCCAGCAGCCAAAGGCCCGCGGACCAAGAGACCCAGTACTTC
CDR3 protein: CASSQRPADQETQYF

clone size: -
J gene: TRBJ1-2
D gene: TRBD1
V gene: TRBV27
CDR3 DNA: TGTGCCAGCAGTTTATCGGCCCAGGGACAGGGTGAGGGCTACACCTTC
CDR3 protein: CASSLSAQGQGEGYTF

clone size: -
J gene: TRBJ2-3
D gene: -
V gene: TRBV19
CDR3 DNA: TGTGCCAGTAGTAGTGTCGGGGCGGGGCAACGCACAGATACGCAGTATTTT
CDR3 protein: CASSSVGAGQRTDTQYF

clone size: -
J gene: TRBJ2-2
D gene: -
V gene: TRBV6-5
CDR3 DNA: TGTGCCAGCAGTTACGAGGGGGTTAACACCGGGGAGCTGTTTTTT
CDR3 protein: CASSYEGVNTGELFF

clone size: -
J gene: TRBJ1-1
D gene: -
V gene: TRBV5-4
CDR3 DNA: TGTGCCAGCAGCCTACAGGGAGCGAACACTGAAGCTTTCTTT
CDR3 protein: CASSLQGANTEAFF

clone size: -
J gene: TRBJ2-2
D gene: -
V gene: TRBV9
CDR3 DNA: TGTGCCAGCAGCGTAGTATCGAACACCGGGGAGCTGTTTTTT
CDR3 protein: CASSVVSNTGELFF

clone size: -
J gene: TRBJ2-2
D gene: TRBD1
V gene: TRBV28
CDR3 DNA: TGTGCCAGCAAAGGACAGGGCCGCGGGGAGCTGTTTTTT
CDR3 protein: CASKGQGRGELFF

clone size: -
J gene: TRBJ2-7
D gene: -
V gene: TRBV2
CDR3 DNA: TGTGCCAGCAACAGTCAGGGGTCGAGCTCCTACGAGCAGTACTTC
CDR3 protein: CASNSQGSSSYEQYF

clone size: once
J gene: TRBJ2-1
D gene: TRBD2
V gene: TRBV7-9
CDR3 DNA: TGTGCCAGCAGCGACCTCGGACTAGCGGGAGGGACTCGATACAATGAGCAGTTCTTC
CDR3 protein: CASSDLGLAGGTRYNEQFF

clone size: -
J gene: TRBJ2-7
D gene: TRBD1
V gene: TRBV28
CDR3 DNA: TGTGCCAGCAGTGGGGCGGGACAGGGGCCATACGAGCAGTACTTC
CDR3 protein: CASSGAGQGPYEQYF

clone size: -
J gene: TRBJ2-1
D gene: -
V gene: TRBV29-1
CDR3 DNA: TGCAGCGTTGACAAACAGGACAACAATGAGCAGTTCTTC
CDR3 protein: CSVDKQDNNEQFF

clone size: once
J gene: TRBJ2-7
D gene: -
V gene: TRBV30
CDR3 DNA: TGTGCCTGGGCTAAGGCCCAGGTAAGCTCCTACGAGCAGTACTTC
CDR3 protein: CAWAKAQVSSYEQYF

clone size: -
J gene: TRBJ2-2
D gene: -
V gene: TRBV9
CDR3 DNA: TGTGCCAGCAGCGTAGGAATGTGGGGGGTTGGGAACACCGGGGAGCTGTTTTTT
CDR3 protein: CASSVGMWGVGNTGELFF

clone size: -
J gene: TRBJ2-7
D gene: TRBD2
V gene: TRBV7-2
CDR3 DNA: TGTGCCAGCAGCTCTAGCGGGGGGCTCTACGAGCAGTACTTC
CDR3 protein: CASSSSGGLYEQYF

clone size: -
J gene: TRBJ1-2
D gene: -
V gene: TRBV25-1
CDR3 DNA: TGTGCCAGCAGTGAACTGGGAAGGGGGAACTATGGCTACACCTTC
CDR3 protein: CASSELGRGNYGYTF

clone size: -
J gene: TRBJ1-2
D gene: -
V gene: TRBV7-2
CDR3 DNA: TGTGCCAGCATCCCCTCTCAGGGTTTTCATGGCTACACCTTC
CDR3 protein: CASIPSQGFHGYTF

clone size: -
J gene: TRBJ1-2
D gene: -
V gene: TRBV7-8
CDR3 DNA: TGTGCCAGCAGCCGGCTGGGGCGCAACTATGGCTACACCTTC
CDR3 protein: CASSRLGRNYGYTF

clone size: -
J gene: TRBJ1-2
D gene: -
V gene: TRBV9
CDR3 DNA: TGTGCCAGCAGCACCCCGGGACTCCCGTCCTATGGCTACACCTTC
CDR3 protein: CASSTPGLPSYGYTF

clone size: -
J gene: TRBJ2-1
D gene: -
V gene: TRBV12-3/TRBV12-4
CDR3 DNA: TGTGCCAGCAGTTTAAGTACTGATAATGAGCAGTTCTTC
CDR3 protein: CASSLSTDNEQFF

clone size: -
J gene: TRBJ1-4
D gene: -
V gene: TRBV10-3
CDR3 DNA: TGTGCCATCAGTGGCGGGGCATCAACTGGTGAAAAACTGTTTTTT
CDR3 protein: CAISGGASTGEKLFF

clone size: -
J gene: TRBJ1-2
D gene: -
V gene: TRBV5-4
CDR3 DNA: TGTGCCAGCAGCTCAGGGTCGCGCTATGGCTACACCTTC
CDR3 protein: CASSSGSRYGYTF

clone size: -
J gene: TRBJ1-1
D gene: TRBD1
V gene: TRBV29-1
CDR3 DNA: TGCAGCACGCGGACAGGGCAAACTGAAGCTTTCTTT
CDR3 protein: CSTRTGQTEAFF

clone size: -
J gene: TRBJ1-5
D gene: -
V gene: TRBV19
CDR3 DNA: TGTGCCAGTAGTATATGGAGTAGCAATCAGCCCCAGCATTTT
CDR3 protein: CASSIWSSNQPQHF

clone size: -
J gene: TRBJ1-1
D gene: -
V gene: TRBV6-6
CDR3 DNA: TGTGCCAGCAGTCGACAGGAAAAGAACACTGAAGCTTTCTTT
CDR3 protein: CASSRQEKNTEAFF

clone size: -
J gene: TRBJ1-1
D gene: TRBD1
V gene: TRBV6-2/TRBV6-3
CDR3 DNA: TGTGCCAGCAGTTACCAGGGGGTTACCACTTTGAGGGCTTTCTTT
CDR3 protein: CASSYQGVTTLRAFF

clone size: once
J gene: TRBJ1-5
D gene: -
V gene: TRBV12-5
CDR3 DNA: TGTGCTAGTGGTTCGGGACCGGGAGCCAGCCTCCATCAGCCCCAGCATTTT
CDR3 protein: CASGSGPGASLHQPQHF

clone size: -
J gene: TRBJ2-1
D gene: -
V gene: TRBV5-1
CDR3 DNA: TGCGCCAGCAGCAACGTCGGGTTGTCCTACAATGAGCAGTTCTTC
CDR3 protein: CASSNVGLSYNEQFF

clone size: -
J gene: TRBJ2-5
D gene: TRBD2
V gene: TRBV14
CDR3 DNA: TGTGCCAGCAGCCAATATCGGAGCGGGGGCGTAGAGACCCAGTACTTC
CDR3 protein: CASSQYRSGGVETQYF

clone size: -
J gene: TRBJ2-6
D gene: TRBD1
V gene: TRBV10-2
CDR3 DNA: TGCGCCAGCAGACCTTCTGGACAGGGATCCGGGGCCAACGTCCTGACTTTC
CDR3 protein: CASRPSGQGSGANVLTF

clone size: -
J gene: TRBJ1-1
D gene: -
V gene: TRBV5-4
CDR3 DNA: TGTGCCAGCAGCTGGGCAGGGTCTAATGAAGCTTTCTTT
CDR3 protein: CASSWAGSNEAFF

clone size: -
J gene: TRBJ1-1
D gene: -
V gene: TRBV12-3/TRBV12-4
CDR3 DNA: TGTGCCAGCTCTTCAGGGGCGTTGACTGAAGCTTTCTTT
CDR3 protein: CASSSGALTEAFF

clone size: -
J gene: TRBJ2-2
D gene: -
V gene: TRBV7-9
CDR3 DNA: TGTGCCAGCAGCCCCCGGAGGGGGCCTACCGGGGAGCTGTTTTTT
CDR3 protein: CASSPRRGPTGELFF